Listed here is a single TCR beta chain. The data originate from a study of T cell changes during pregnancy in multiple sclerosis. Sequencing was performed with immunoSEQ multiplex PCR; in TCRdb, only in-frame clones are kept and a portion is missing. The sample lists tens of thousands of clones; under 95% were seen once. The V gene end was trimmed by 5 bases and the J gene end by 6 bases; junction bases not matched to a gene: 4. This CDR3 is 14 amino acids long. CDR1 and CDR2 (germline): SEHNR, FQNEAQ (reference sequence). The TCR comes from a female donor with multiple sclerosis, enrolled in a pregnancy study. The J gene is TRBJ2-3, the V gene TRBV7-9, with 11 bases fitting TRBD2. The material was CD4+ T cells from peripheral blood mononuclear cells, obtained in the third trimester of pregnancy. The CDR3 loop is CASSPRLAGDTQYF. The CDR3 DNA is TGTGCCAGCAGCCCTAGACTAGCGGGGGATACGCAGTATTTT.